The T cell receptor (beta chain) described here comes from a study of cytomegalovirus exposure and HLA in healthy donors. The PCR employed 60 Vbeta primers together with 13 Jbeta primers. Per the study methods: Later, tens of millions of unique TCR beta chains were counted in an analysis, and 10 million to 12 million of them were shared. Assay: immunoSEQ multiplex PCR; the TCRdb copy retains only in-frame clones and omits some. The D gene and trimming were derived from the DNA, and the V and J assignments and clone size from that table. The sample carries 170,000 or so clones, roughly 80% recorded once. Though probably carrying unrecorded immune exposures, donors were nominally healthy at sampling. The sample consisted of PBMCs. The sequence was collected from a woman aged 45-60 years in good health and CMV-seropositive.

The CDR3 spells CASSPRQGYNQPQHF. The DNA for the CDR3 is TGTGCCAGCTCACCTAGACAGGGGTACAATCAGCCCCAGCATTTT. V is TRBV18 and J is TRBJ1-5, with 8 bases that match TRBD1. V lost 3 bases to trimming and J lost 3 bases; unmatched junction nucleotides: 4. CDR1 and CDR2 (germline): KGHSH, LQKENI. The CDR3 length is 15 residues. Complete variable domain (other parts from reference TRBV18 and TRBJ1-5): NAGVMQNPRHLVRRRGQEARLRCSPMKGHSHVYWYRQLPEEGLKFMVYLQKENIIDESGMPKERFSAEFPKEGPSILRIQQVVRGDSAAYFCASSPRQGYNQPQHFGDGTRLSIL.